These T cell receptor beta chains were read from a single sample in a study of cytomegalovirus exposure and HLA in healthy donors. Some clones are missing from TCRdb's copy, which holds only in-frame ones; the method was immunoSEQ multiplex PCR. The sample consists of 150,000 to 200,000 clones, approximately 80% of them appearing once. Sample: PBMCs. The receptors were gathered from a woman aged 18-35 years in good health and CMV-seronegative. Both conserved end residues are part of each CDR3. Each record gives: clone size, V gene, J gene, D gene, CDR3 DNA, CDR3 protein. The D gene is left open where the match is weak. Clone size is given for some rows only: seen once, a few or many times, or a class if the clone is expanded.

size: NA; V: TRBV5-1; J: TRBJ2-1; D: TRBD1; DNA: TGCGCCAGCAGCCCCGGGACAGGGTCCTACAATGAGCAGTTCTTC; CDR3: CASSPGTGSYNEQFF
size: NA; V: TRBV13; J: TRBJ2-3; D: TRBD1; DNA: TGTGCCAGCAGCCCCGGACAGGGGAGAACAGATACGCAGTATTTT; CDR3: CASSPGQGRTDTQYF
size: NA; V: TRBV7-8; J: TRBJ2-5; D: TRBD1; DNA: TGTGCCAGCAGCTTAGCTGGGGACAGGGGCGACTTC; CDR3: CASSLAGDRGDF
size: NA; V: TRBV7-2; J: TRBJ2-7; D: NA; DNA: TGTGCCAGCAGCTTCCGTATCTCACCTACCGGGGAGCAGTACTTC; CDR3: CASSFRISPTGEQYF
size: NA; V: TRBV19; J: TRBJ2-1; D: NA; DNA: TGTGCCAGTAGTATAGACGAGACAGGTCCCAATGAGCAGTTCTTC; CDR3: CASSIDETGPNEQFF
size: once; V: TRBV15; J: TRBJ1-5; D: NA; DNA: TGTGCCACCAGCTCCCCCACAGGTAGGAATCAGCCCCAGCATTTT; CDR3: CATSSPTGRNQPQHF
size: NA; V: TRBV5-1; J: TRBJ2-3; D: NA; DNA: TGCGCCAGCAGTCCGGGGCCGGGGGAATGGACAGATACGCAGTATTTT; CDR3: CASSPGPGEWTDTQYF
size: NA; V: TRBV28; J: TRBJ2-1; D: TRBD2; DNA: TGTGCCAGCAGTCCCCACCCCGGTGGACTAGCTCGGGTCGCCTACAATGAGCAGTTCTTC; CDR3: CASSPHPGGLARVAYNEQFF
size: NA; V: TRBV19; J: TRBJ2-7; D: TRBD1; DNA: TGTGCCAGTAGCACGACAGGGACCTACGAGCAGTACTTC; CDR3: CASSTTGTYEQYF
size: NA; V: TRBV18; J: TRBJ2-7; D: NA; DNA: TGTGCCAGCTCACCGCCCGCGACAACCCAGCGGGAGCAGTACTTC; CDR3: CASSPPATTQREQYF
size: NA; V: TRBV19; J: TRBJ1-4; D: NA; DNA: TGTGCCAGTAGGAAATTGGCAGCAACTAATGAAAAACTGTTTTTT; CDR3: CASRKLAATNEKLFF
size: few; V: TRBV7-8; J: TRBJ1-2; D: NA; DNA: TGTGCCAGCAGCTTAGACAGGGACGGCTATGGCTACACCTTC; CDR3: CASSLDRDGYGYTF
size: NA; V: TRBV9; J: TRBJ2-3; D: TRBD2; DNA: TGTGCCAGCAGCGTAGGTAGCGGGGGGGCGGGTCACACAGATACGCAGTATTTT; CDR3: CASSVGSGGAGHTDTQYF
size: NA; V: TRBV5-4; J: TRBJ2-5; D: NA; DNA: TGTGCCAGCAGCTTGGAGAGGAGACAAGAGACCCAGTACTTC; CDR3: CASSLERRQETQYF
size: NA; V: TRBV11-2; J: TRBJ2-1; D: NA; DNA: TGTGCCAGCAGCCACAGGGTGCCGAGGAATGAGCAGTTCTTC; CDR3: CASSHRVPRNEQFF
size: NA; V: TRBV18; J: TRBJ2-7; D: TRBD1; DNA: TGTGCCAGCTCTCCACTCGCCGGGACAGCAACAAAATACGAGCAGTACTTC; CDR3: CASSPLAGTATKYEQYF
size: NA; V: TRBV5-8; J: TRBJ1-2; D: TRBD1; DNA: TGTGCCAGCAGCTTGGTACAGGGGGCAACTGGCTACACCTTC; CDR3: CASSLVQGATGYTF
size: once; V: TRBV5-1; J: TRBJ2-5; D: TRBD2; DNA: TGCGCCAGCAGCTCCGGACTAGCGGGAGGCGCAGAGACCCAGTACTTC; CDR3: CASSSGLAGGAETQYF
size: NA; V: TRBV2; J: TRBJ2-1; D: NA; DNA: TGTGCCAGCAGTGGAGTACAGGCCTACAATGAGCAGTTCTTC; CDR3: CASSGVQAYNEQFF
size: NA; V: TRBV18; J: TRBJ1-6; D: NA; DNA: TGTGCCAGCTCACCCCCATCCGCTAGAGATAATTCACCCCTCCACTTT; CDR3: CASSPPSARDNSPLHF
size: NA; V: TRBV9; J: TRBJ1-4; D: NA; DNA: TGTGCCAGCAGCCGGGGTTTTGCAACTAATGAAAAACTGTTTTTT; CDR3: CASSRGFATNEKLFF
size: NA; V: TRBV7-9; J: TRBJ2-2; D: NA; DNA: TGTGCCAGCAGCTTAGGATTTTTGCGCGGGGTTTCGAACACCGGGGAGCTGTTTTTT; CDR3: CASSLGFLRGVSNTGELFF
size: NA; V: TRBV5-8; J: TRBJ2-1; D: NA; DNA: TGTGCCAGCAGCCCGGAAGGGGTCTCCTACAATGAGCAGTTCTTC; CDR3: CASSPEGVSYNEQFF
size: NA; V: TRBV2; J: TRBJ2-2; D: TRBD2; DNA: TGTGCCAGCAGTGAACGGGGGAGGGCCACCGGGGAGCTGTTTTTT; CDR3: CASSERGRATGELFF
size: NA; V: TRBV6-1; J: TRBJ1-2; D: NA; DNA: TGTGCCAGCACCGTCACGCGAGACTATGGCTACACCTTC; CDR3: CASTVTRDYGYTF
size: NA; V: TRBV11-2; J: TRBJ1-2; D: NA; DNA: TGTGCCAGCAGCTTAGATCCCTTCGCGACTAACTATGGCTACACCTTC; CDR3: CASSLDPFATNYGYTF
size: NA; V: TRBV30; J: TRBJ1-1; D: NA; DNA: TGTGCCTGGAGTGTTTGGGGCATGAACACTGAAGCTTTCTTT; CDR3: CAWSVWGMNTEAFF
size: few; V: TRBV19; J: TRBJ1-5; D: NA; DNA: TGTGCCAGTAGTGGTCCCGGAGGCAATCAGCCCCAGCATTTT; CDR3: CASSGPGGNQPQHF
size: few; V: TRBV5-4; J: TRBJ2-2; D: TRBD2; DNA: TGTGCCAGCAGTCCCGGGACTAGCGGAAGAGCCGGGGAGCTGTTTTTT; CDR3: CASSPGTSGRAGELFF
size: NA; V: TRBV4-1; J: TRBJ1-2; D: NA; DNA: TGCGCCAGCAGCCAAGCAGGGATCAGGGCTACTAACTATGGCTACACCTTC; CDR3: CASSQAGIRATNYGYTF
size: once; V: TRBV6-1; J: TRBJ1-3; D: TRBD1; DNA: TGTGCCAGCAGTGAACTAACAGGGGGGTCTGGAAACACCATATATTTT; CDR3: CASSELTGGSGNTIYF
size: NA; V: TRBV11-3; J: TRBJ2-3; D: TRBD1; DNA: TGTGCCAGCAGCCGGAGAGGACAGGGGGGCACAGATACGCAGTATTTT; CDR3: CASSRRGQGGTDTQYF
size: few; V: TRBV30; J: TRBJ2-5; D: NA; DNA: TGTGCCTGGGACCGAGGACTGGAAGAGACCCAGTACTTC; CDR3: CAWDRGLEETQYF
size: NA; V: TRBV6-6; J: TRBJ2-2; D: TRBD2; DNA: TGTGCCAGCTCCGCGGGGGGCCACACCGGGGAGCTGTTTTTT; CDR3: CASSAGGHTGELFF
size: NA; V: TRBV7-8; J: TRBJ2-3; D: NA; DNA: TGTGCCAGCAGCTTAGGTATTGCCCTAGTTGGCACAGATACGCAGTATTTT; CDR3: CASSLGIALVGTDTQYF
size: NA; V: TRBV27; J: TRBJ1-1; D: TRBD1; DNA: TGTGCCAGCAGTTTATCATTGACAGGGGCCACTGAAGCTTTCTTT; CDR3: CASSLSLTGATEAFF
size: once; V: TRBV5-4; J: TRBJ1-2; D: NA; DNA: TGTGCCAGCAGCCGTCGACAGCATTCGACTGGGAACTATGGCTACACCTTC; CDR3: CASSRRQHSTGNYGYTF
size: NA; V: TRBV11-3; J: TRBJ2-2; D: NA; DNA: TGTGCCAGCAGAAGACAGGAGAACACCGGGGAGCTGTTTTTT; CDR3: CASRRQENTGELFF
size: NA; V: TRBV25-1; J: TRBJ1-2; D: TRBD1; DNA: TGTGCCAGCAGGGCAACAGGGGCCGTGGAGGGCTACACCTTC; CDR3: CASRATGAVEGYTF
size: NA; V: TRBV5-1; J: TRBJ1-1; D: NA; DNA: TGCGCCAGCAGCTTGTCTACCGTCGAGCCTGAAGCCTTCTTT; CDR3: CASSLSTVEPEAFF
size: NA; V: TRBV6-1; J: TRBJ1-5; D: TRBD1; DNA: TGTGCCAGCAGCGCGACAGGGAACAATCAGCCCCAGCATTTT; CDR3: CASSATGNNQPQHF
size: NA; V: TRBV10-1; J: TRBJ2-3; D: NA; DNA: TGCGCCAGCAGGGACACCGCGTCAGATACGCAGTATTTT; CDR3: CASRDTASDTQYF
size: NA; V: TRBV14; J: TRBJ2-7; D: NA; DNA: TGTGCCAGCAGCCCGGGTGGTGGTTACCACTACGAGCAGTACTTC; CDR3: CASSPGGGYHYEQYF
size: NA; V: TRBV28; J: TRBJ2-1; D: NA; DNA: TGTGCCAGCAGTCCCCGGACAGATTACAATGAGCAGTTCTTC; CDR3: CASSPRTDYNEQFF
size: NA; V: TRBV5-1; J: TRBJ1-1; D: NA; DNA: TGCGCCAGCAGCTTGGATGGGCAGGGGAACACTGAAGCTTTCTTT; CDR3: CASSLDGQGNTEAFF